Many counts were recorded for the clone carrying this T cell receptor (beta chain). Its antigen is unidentified. Of CVID subjects, approximately 15 were female and around 27 male, mean age about 40. This specimen belongs to a study of T cell clonality in common variable immunodeficiency. Study-wide findings and caveats: The cause of increased CVID clonality remains unclear without subpopulation sequencing. Compared with controls, CVID subjects had fewer shared TCRbeta clones. Common variable immunodeficiency TCR beta sequences reportedly had fewer deletions and N-nucleotide insertions.

Profiled with immunoSEQ multiplex PCR; TCRdb holds only in-frame clones, not every one. This repertoire holds 40,000 to 50,000 clones, and none appear only once. The TCR sequence derives from a human donor with common variable immunodeficiency. The sequenced sample was peripheral blood mononuclear cells.

The sequenced part of the CDR3 DNA is TGCGCCAGCAGGGCGACAGGGGGCGATGGAAACACC. Its translation is CASRATGGDGNT. The whole CDR3 protein is CASRATGGDGNTIYF. The chain couples TRBV5-1 to TRBJ1-3, with 10 bases lining up with TRBD1. The read comes to an end 3 residues before the CDR3 does, leaving the germline J gene to fill in the end. The V gene end was trimmed by 5 bases and the J gene end by 3 bases; junction bases not matched to a gene: 5. This CDR3 is 15 amino acids long. Germline V gene data show CDR1 as SGHRS and CDR2 as YFSETQ.